This T cell receptor beta chain was captured in a study of OX40 agonist ivuxolimab in advanced cancers. Study-level background: Aged roughly 23 to 79 with a mean of approximately 60 years, they were under 85% male. General observations from the study: Clonal expansion in partial responders at 0.1-3.0 mg/kg ranked among the lowest. Which antigen the expanded peripheral T cells recognized is unknown. The average count of expanded clones was higher among CD8+ T cells than among CD4+.

A few counts support this clone. Its cognate antigen is unknown. V lost 4 bases and J 0 bases, leaving 17 bases between the germline ends. This CDR3 is built from 17 residues. Germline V gene data show CDR1 as PRHDT and CDR2 as FYEKMQ (reference sequence). Generated by immunoSEQ multiplex PCR, the TCRdb table keeps only in-frame clones and is missing some. The sample has about 62,000 clones; approximately 85% are singletons. The chain has TRBV13 and TRBJ2-3; D is unclear. The source was CD4+ or CD8+ T cells sorted from blood, collected in a trial of the OX40 agonist ivuxolimab. The TCR was taken from an adult with an advanced solid tumor such as melanoma, head and neck, liver or kidney cancer. The CDR3 DNA sequence: TGTGCCAGCAGCTCTGGAGCCGACCCCGCCAGCACAGATACGCAGTATTTT. Translation: CASSSGADPASTDTQYF.